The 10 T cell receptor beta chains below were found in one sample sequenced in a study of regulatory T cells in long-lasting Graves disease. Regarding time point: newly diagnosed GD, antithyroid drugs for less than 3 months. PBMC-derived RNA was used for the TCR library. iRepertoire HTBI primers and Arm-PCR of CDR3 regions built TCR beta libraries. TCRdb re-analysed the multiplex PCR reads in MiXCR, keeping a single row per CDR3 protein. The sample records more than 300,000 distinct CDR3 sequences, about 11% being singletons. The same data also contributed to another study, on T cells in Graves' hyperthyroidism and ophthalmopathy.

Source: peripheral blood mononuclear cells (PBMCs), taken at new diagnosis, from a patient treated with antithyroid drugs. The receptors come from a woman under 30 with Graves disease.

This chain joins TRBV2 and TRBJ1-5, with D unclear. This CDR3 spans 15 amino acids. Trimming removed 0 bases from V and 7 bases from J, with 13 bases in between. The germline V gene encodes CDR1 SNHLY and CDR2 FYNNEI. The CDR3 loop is CASSEAAPSGQPQHF. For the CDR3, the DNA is TGTGCCAGCAGTGAAGCGGCCCCTTCGGGACAGCCCCAGCATTTT.

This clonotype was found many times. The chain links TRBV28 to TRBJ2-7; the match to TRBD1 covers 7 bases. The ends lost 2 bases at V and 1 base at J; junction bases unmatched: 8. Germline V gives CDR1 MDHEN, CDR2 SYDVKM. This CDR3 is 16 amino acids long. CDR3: CASSLITGALSYEQYF. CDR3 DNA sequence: TGTGCCAGCAGTTTAATTACAGGGGCCCTATCCTACGAGCAGTACTTC.

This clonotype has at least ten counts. Here the CDR3 DNA reads TGTGCCAGCAGTCCTTTCAGGGCCGAGAACACTGAAGCTTTCTTT. Its translation: CASSPFRAENTEAFF. The chain couples TRBV27 to TRBJ1-1; a weak D match, TRBD1 (5 bases). Germline V gene data show CDR1 as MNHEY and CDR2 as SMNVEV (reference sequence). V was pared by 5 bases and J by 1 base, with 14 bases between. The CDR3 is made up of 15 amino acids.

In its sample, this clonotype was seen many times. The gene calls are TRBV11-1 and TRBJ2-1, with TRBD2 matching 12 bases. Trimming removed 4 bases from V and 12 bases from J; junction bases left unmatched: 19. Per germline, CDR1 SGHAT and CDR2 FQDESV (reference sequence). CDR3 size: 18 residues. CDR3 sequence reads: CASSSYYAPSGGAEGQFF. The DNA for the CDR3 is TGTGCCAGCAGCTCTTACTACGCCCCTAGCGGGGGGGCTGAGGGGCAGTTCTTC.

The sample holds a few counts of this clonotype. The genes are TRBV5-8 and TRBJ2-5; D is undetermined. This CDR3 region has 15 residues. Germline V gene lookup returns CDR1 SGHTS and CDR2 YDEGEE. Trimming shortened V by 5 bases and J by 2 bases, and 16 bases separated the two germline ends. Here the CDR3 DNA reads TGTGCCAGCAGTCCTCGGAAGCGCAAACAAGAGACCCAGTACTTC. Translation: CASSPRKRKQETQYF.

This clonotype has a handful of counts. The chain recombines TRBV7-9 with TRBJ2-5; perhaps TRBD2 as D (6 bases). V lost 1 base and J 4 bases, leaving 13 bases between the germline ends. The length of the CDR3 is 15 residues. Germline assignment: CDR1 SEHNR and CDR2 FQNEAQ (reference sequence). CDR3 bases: TGTGCCAGCAGCTTAGAAGGTGCCGGGGGAGAGACCCAGTACTTC. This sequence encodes CASSLEGAGGETQYF.

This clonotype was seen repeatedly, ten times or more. The CDR3 sequence is CAWSMLPFYEQFF. As DNA, the CDR3 is TGTGCCTGGAGTATGCTACCTTTTTATGAGCAGTTCTTC. The chain is built from TRBV30 and TRBJ2-1; D not resolved. V dropped 2 bases and J dropped 8 bases, with 13 bases sitting between them. The germline CDR1 and CDR2 sequences are GTSNPN and SVGIG (reference sequence). The CDR3 has 13 residues.

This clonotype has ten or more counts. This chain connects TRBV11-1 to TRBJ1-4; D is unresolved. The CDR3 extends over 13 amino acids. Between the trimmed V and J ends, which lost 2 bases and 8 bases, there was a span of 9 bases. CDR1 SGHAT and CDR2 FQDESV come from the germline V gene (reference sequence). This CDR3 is CASSLREWEKLFF. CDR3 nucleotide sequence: TGTGCCAGCAGCTTAAGGGAGTGGGAAAAACTGTTTTTT.

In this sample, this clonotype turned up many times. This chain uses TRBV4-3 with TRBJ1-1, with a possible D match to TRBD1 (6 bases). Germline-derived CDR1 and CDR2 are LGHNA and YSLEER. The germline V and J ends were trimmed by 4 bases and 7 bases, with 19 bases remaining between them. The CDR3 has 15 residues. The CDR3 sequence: CASSLRTVGASEAFF. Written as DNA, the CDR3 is TGCGCCAGCAGCCTCAGGACAGTCGGGGCGAGTGAAGCTTTCTTT.

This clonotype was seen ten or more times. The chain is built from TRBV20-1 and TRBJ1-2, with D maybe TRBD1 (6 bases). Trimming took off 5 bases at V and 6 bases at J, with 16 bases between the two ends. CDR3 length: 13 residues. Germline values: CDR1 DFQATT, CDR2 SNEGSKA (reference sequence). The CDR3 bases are TGCAGTGCTGGGATGACAGGACCCGATGGCTACACCTTC. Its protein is CSAGMTGPDGYTF.